This T cell receptor beta chain was sequenced for a study of response to subunit inactivated influenza vaccine. Points from the study as a whole: Every seasonal influenza vaccination brings in few new T cells, the authors suggested.

V gave up 7 bases and J gave up 3 bases; unmatched junction bases: 9. CDR1 is SNHLY, CDR2 FYNNEI, per germline. The CDR3 totals 16 residues. TCRdb reanalysed the RT-PCR reads using MiXCR and keeps one entry per CDR3 protein. The repertoire includes roughly 700,000 distinct CDR3 sequences, 11% to 15% of them detected once, and 5.5% to 8% sits in the top ten. This clonotype came up many times. As yet, its antigen is unknown. The receptor comes from a man between 50 and 59 years old who received an inactivated influenza vaccine. V and J are TRBV2 and TRBJ2-1; 10 bases match TRBD2. The source material was PBMCs from blood, sampled roughly 2 weeks before vaccination. The CDR3 nucleotides are TGTGCCAGCAAGGGACTAGCGATCCGAATCTACAATGAGCAGTTCTTC. Translating gives CASKGLAIRIYNEQFF.